Here is one T cell receptor beta chain with its context. The sample originates from a study of blood T cell repertoires in COVID-19. Germline CDR1 is MDHEN and CDR2 is SYDVKM. The CDR3 is made up of 15 amino acids. V lost 6 bases to trimming and J lost 6 bases, with 18 bases between them. This table comes from immunoSEQ multiplex PCR, and its TCRdb copy is limited to in-frame clones, with some not included. This table has more than 55,000 clones, 60% to 85% appearing once. What was sequenced was peripheral blood. The chain is built from TRBV28 and TRBJ1-5; D perhaps matches TRBD1 (5 bases). The receptor was isolated from a man between 60 and 70 years old with acute or convalescent COVID-19. CDR3 sequence reads: CASSPLSGGRQPQHF. The CDR3 region has the DNA TGTGCCAGCAGCCCGCTTAGCGGGGGACGTCAGCCCCAGCATTTT. The whole variable domain, filled in from reference TRBV28 and TRBJ1-5, reads DVKVTQSSRYLVKRTGEKVFLECVQDMDHENMFWYRQDPGLGLRLIYFSYDVKMKEKGDIPEGYSVSREKKERFSLILESASTNQTSMYLCASSPLSGGRQPQHFGDGTRLSIL.